These 19 T cell receptor beta chains were all obtained from the same sample, sequenced in a study of response to subunit inactivated influenza vaccine. TCRdb reprocessed the RT-PCR reads with MiXCR, giving one entry per CDR3 protein. Of 550,000 to 800,000 distinct CDR3 sequences listed, about 15% are singletons. Source: PBMCs from blood, taken less than 13 days after vaccination. Receptors were obtained from a man in his forties or fifties who received an inactivated influenza vaccine.

This clonotype was counted a few times. The chain recombines TRBV6-1 with TRBJ2-4; D uncertain. The length of the CDR3 is 13 residues. Germline V lookup: CDR1 MNHNS, CDR2 SASEGT. Deletions cut 3 bases from V and 3 bases from J, with 6 bases between. This CDR3 is CASSEVSKNIQYF. The CDR3 DNA reads as TGTGCCAGCAGTGAGGTCAGCAAAAACATTCAGTACTTC.

This clonotype was seen more than once but under ten times. This rearrangement joins TRBV7-9 to TRBJ2-7; D possibly corresponds to TRBD2 (7 bases). Trimming shortened V by 0 bases and J by 6 bases, and 9 bases separated the two germline ends. The CDR3 covers 13 residues. Germline V gene data show CDR1 as SEHNR and CDR2 as FQNEAQ (reference sequence). This CDR3 is CASSLAGGPEQYF. The CDR3 DNA reads TGTGCCAGCAGCTTAGCGGGGGGGCCCGAGCAGTACTTC. The full variable domain, completed using reference TRBV7-9 and TRBJ2-7, is DTGVSQNPRHKITKRGQNVTFRCDPISEHNRLYWYRQTLGQGPEFLTYFQNEAQLEKSRLLSDRFSAERPKGSFSTLEIQRTEQGDSAMYLCASSLAGGPEQYFGPGTRLTVT.

This clonotype was recorded at least ten times. The chain carries TRBV6-5 and TRBJ2-1; D unresolved. Germline CDR1 reads MNHEY; CDR2 reads SVGAGI. The V end lost 0 bases, the J end lost 4 bases, and 4 bases lay between the germline ends. This CDR3 contains 13 residues. CDR3 in amino acids: CASSYSGYNEQFF. The CDR3 nucleotides read TGTGCCAGCAGTTACTCAGGGTACAATGAGCAGTTCTTC.

The chain carries TRBV6-1 and TRBJ2-1; 8 positions agree with TRBD2. The CDR3 length is 15 residues. J lost 5 bases, V lost 6 bases, and 9 bases had no gene match. CDR1 is MNHNS and CDR2 is SASEGT in the germline V gene. The CDR3 protein is CASSKALRGDNEQFF. Written as DNA, the CDR3 is TGTGCCAGCAGCAAGGCCTTGCGGGGGGACAATGAGCAGTTCTTC.

This clonotype was seen only a few times. The chain uses TRBV7-2 and TRBJ2-7; a possible D gene is TRBD2 (6 bases). Germline V CDR1 and CDR2: SGHTA, FQGNSA. The CDR3 length is 17 residues. The germline V and J ends were trimmed by 1 base and 1 base, with 17 bases remaining between them. The CDR3 here is CASSLVPSGFLSYEQYF. Here the CDR3 DNA reads TGTGCCAGCAGCTTAGTACCCAGCGGGTTTTTATCCTACGAGCAGTACTTC.

V gene TRBV18 combines with J gene TRBJ2-7, with 7 bases fitting TRBD1. Trimming cost V 0 bases and J 6 bases; bases outside gene matches: 8. CDR1 and CDR2 from the germline V gene are KGHSH and LQKENI. The CDR3 spans 15 residues. The CDR3 loop reads CASSPPVRGSGEQYF. The CDR3 coding sequence is TGTGCCAGCTCACCACCAGTCAGGGGGTCTGGCGAGCAGTACTTC.

This clonotype was counted ten times or more. V is TRBV29-1 and J is TRBJ2-5, with a weak D call TRBD1 (5 bases). In germline, CDR1 is SQVTM, CDR2 ANQGSEA. This CDR3 has 11 residues. V shed 8 bases and J shed 2 bases, with 9 bases lying between them. The CDR3 spells CSTRQQETQYF. The CDR3 coding sequence is TGCAGCACCCGACAGCAAGAGACCCAGTACTTC.

This clonotype showed up just a few times. The chain joins TRBV5-1 to TRBJ2-6, with D possibly being TRBD2 (5 bases). Trimming stripped 4 bases from V and 0 bases from J, with 11 bases between. The CDR3 contains 16 residues. Germline assignment: CDR1 SGHRS and CDR2 YFSETQ. The CDR3 nucleotides are TGCGCCAGCAGCGAGGGTCTAAGCTCTGGGGCCAACGTCCTGACTTTC. It translates to CASSEGLSSGANVLTF. The complete variable domain, with remaining parts taken from reference TRBV5-1 and TRBJ2-6, reads KAGVTQTPRYLIKTRGQQVTLSCSPISGHRSVSWYQQTPGQGLQFLFEYFSETQRNKGNFPGRFSGRQFSNSRSEMNVSTLELGDSALYLCASSEGLSSGANVLTFGAGSRLTVL.

The table lists this clonotype with a few counts. The chain employs TRBV3-1 and TRBJ2-2, with TRBD2 matching 8 bases. This CDR3 spans 15 amino acids. With 5 bases clipped from V and 5 bases from J, the junction kept 7 bases outside the gene matches. Germline V gene sequence: CDR1 LGHDT, CDR2 YNNKEL (reference sequence). CDR3 region: CASSSREGRTGELFF. CDR3 in DNA: TGTGCCAGCAGCTCCCGGGAGGGGAGGACCGGGGAGCTGTTTTTT.

The sample holds a few counts of this clonotype. This chain uses TRBV7-2 with TRBJ2-7; the match to TRBD2 covers 8 bases. The germline CDR1 and CDR2 sequences are SGHTA and FQGNSA. There are 15 residues in the CDR3. Germline trimming cut 6 bases from V and 1 base from J; bases unmatched to any gene: 8. CDR3: CASSRGGFQSYEQYF. The CDR3 nucleotides read TGTGCCAGCAGTCGCGGGGGGTTCCAATCCTACGAGCAGTACTTC.

This clonotype appeared a few times. J is TRBJ2-5 and V is TRBV12-3 or TRBV12-4; 7 nucleotides match TRBD2. The CDR3 is 13 amino acids. The junction had 6 bases not matched to a gene; V was cut back by 6 bases and J by 5 bases. The CDR3 loop is CASSKRGGETQYF. The CDR3 DNA reads TGTGCCAGCAGCAAGCGGGGTGGGGAGACCCAGTACTTC.

This clonotype was seen a handful of times. The J gene is TRBJ2-3, the V gene TRBV2; TRBD2 might be the D (5 bases). V shed 3 bases and J shed 6 bases, with 22 bases lying between them. The CDR3 length is 17 residues. Germline lookup yields CDR1 SNHLY and CDR2 FYNNEI. Written as DNA, the CDR3 is TGTGCCAGCAGTGACCCCGCCTTGGCGGGCAGCTGGGATACGCAGTATTTT. The encoded protein is CASSDPALAGSWDTQYF.

This clonotype was picked up many times. The V and J genes are TRBV12-3 or TRBV12-4 and TRBJ2-3; 7 nucleotides line up with TRBD2. Trimming took 8 bases from V and 5 from J; bases not matched to a gene: 10. The CDR3 extends over 14 amino acids. CDR3 sequence: CASLTQRGLDTQYF. The CDR3 coding sequence is TGTGCCAGCCTGACCCAGCGGGGTTTAGATACGCAGTATTTT.

The sample holds a few counts of this clonotype. The chain is built from TRBV11-1 and TRBJ2-3, with 11 bases identical to TRBD2. This CDR3 contains 18 residues. Germline-derived CDR1 and CDR2 are SGHAT and FQDESV (reference sequence). The trim removed 0 bases at V and 5 bases at J, leaving 10 bases unmatched. As DNA, the CDR3 is TGTGCCAGCAGCTTAGCTATCAGTAGCGGGGGGGCCGGAGATACGCAGTATTTT. It encodes CASSLAISSGGAGDTQYF.

This clonotype turned up a few times. V usage is TRBV15 and J usage is TRBJ2-3; D might be TRBD2 (5 bases). The germline V gene encodes CDR1 LNHNV and CDR2 YYDKDF (reference sequence). V was clipped by 2 bases and J by 4 bases, with 16 bases between them. The CDR3 is made up of 16 amino acids. CDR3 coding DNA: TGTGCCACCAGCAGATCGGACTCCCTTGACCCAGATACGCAGTATTTT. It yields the protein CATSRSDSLDPDTQYF.

This clonotype has a handful of counts. The rearrangement joins TRBV6-1 to TRBJ2-3, with 10 bases that match TRBD1. Germline CDR1 is MNHNS and CDR2 is SASEGT. The J segment lost 6 bases and the V segment lost 6 bases, leaving 9 bases of the junction unmatched. This CDR3 comprises 15 residues. CDR3 bases: TGTGCCAGCAGCACGGACAGGGGGACCCCCGATACGCAGTATTTT. This codes for CASSTDRGTPDTQYF.

V and J are TRBV5-1 and TRBJ2-2; TRBD1 matches 8 bases. J gave up 4 bases and V 5 bases, and 10 bases lay outside the gene matches. This CDR3 contains 16 residues. Germline V gene sequence: CDR1 SGHRS, CDR2 YFSETQ. CDR3 residues: CASRPTGQGGTGELFF. Here the CDR3 DNA reads TGCGCCAGCAGACCAACCGGACAGGGTGGCACCGGGGAGCTGTTTTTT.

The chain links TRBV7-9 to TRBJ1-4; possibly TRBD1 for D (6 bases). This CDR3 comprises 15 residues. V lost 5 bases, J lost 7 bases, and 17 bases lay in between. Germline V gene lookup returns CDR1 SEHNR and CDR2 FQNEAQ (reference sequence). Written as DNA, the CDR3 is TGTGCCAGCAGCCCACCGGGGGGGCGCTTTGAAAAACTGTTTTTT. It codes for CASSPPGGRFEKLFF.

This clonotype occurred a few times. The chain combines TRBV20-1 with TRBJ2-1; 8 positions match TRBD2. The germline gives CDR1 DFQATT, CDR2 SNEGSKA (reference sequence). Trimming took 3 bases from V and 7 from J; bases not matched to a gene: 8. The length of the CDR3 is 14 residues. The CDR3 DNA reads as TGCAGTGCTAGCGTCGCGGGGGGCGGGAATGAGCAGTTCTTC. Protein sequence: CSASVAGGGNEQFF.